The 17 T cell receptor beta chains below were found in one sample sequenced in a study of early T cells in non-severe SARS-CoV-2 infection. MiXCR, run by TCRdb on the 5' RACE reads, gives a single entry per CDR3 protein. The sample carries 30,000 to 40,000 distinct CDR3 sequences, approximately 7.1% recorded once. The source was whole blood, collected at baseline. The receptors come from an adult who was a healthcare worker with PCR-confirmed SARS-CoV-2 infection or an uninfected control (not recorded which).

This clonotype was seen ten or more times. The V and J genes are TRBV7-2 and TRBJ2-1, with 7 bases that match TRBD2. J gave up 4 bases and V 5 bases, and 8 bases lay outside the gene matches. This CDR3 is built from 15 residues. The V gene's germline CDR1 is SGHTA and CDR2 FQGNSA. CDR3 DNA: TGTGCCAGCAGCCTGACTAGCTTATCGTACAATGAGCAGTTCTTC. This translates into CASSLTSLSYNEQFF.

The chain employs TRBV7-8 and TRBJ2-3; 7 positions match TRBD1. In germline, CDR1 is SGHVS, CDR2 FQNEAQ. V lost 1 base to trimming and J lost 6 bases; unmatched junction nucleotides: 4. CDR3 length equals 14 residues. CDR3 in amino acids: CASSLGQGIDTQYF. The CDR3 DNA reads TGTGCCAGCAGCTTAGGACAGGGCATCGATACGCAGTATTTT.

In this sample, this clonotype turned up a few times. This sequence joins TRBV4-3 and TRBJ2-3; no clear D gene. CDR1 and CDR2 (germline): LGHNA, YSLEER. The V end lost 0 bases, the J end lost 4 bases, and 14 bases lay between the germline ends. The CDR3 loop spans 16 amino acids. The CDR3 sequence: CASSQDRHSPPDTQYF. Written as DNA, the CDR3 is TGCGCCAGCAGCCAAGATCGGCACTCTCCGCCAGATACGCAGTATTTT.

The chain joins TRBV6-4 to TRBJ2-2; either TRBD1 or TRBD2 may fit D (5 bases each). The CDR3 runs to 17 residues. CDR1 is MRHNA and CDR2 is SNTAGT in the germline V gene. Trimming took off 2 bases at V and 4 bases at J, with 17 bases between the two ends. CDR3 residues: CASSDDSGTEITGELFF. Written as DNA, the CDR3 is TGTGCCAGCAGTGACGATTCCGGGACGGAGATCACCGGGGAGCTGTTTTTT.

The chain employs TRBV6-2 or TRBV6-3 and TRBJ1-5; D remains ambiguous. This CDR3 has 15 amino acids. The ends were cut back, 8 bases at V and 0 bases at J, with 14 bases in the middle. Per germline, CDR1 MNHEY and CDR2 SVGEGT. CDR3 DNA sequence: TGTGCCAGCGAATTACAGCGAAATAGCAATCAGCCCCAGCATTTT. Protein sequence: CASELQRNSNQPQHF.

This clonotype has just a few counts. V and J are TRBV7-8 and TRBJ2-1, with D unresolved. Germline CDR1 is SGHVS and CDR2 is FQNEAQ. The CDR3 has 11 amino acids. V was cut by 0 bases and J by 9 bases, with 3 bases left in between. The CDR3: CASSLAGEQFF. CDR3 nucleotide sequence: TGTGCCAGCAGCTTAGCTGGTGAGCAGTTCTTC.

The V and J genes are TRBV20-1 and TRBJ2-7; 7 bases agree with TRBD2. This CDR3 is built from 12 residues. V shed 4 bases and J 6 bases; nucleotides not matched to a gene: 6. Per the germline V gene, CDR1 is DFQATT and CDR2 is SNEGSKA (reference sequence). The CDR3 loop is CSAKVGLGEQYF. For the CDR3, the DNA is TGCAGTGCTAAAGTTGGACTAGGCGAGCAGTACTTC.

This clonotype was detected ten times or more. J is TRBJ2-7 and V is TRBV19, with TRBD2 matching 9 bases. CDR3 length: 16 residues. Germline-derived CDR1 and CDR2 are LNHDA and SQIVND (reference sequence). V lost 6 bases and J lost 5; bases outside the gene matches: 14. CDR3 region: CASSPKGSGRTDEQYV. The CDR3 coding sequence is TGTGCCAGTAGCCCCAAGGGTAGCGGGAGAACCGACGAGCAGTACGTC.

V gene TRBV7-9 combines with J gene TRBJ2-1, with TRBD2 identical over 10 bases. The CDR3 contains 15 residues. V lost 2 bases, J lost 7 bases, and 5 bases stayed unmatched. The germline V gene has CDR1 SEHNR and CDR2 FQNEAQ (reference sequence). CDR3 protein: CASSLSSSGRNEQFF. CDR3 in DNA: TGTGCCAGCAGCTTATCGTCTAGCGGGAGAAATGAGCAGTTCTTC.

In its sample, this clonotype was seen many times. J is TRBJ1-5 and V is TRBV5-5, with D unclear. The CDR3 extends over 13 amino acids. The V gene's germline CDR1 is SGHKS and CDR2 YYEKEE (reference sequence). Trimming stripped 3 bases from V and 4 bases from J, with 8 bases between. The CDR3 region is CASSSDLNQPQHF. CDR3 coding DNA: TGTGCCAGCAGCTCGGACTTGAATCAGCCCCAGCATTTT.

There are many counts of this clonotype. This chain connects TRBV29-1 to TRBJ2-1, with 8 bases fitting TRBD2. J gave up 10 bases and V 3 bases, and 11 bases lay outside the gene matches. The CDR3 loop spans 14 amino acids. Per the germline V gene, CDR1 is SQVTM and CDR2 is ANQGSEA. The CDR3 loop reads CSVEEPGLVFEQFF. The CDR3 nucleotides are TGCAGCGTTGAGGAACCGGGACTAGTGTTCGAGCAGTTCTTC.

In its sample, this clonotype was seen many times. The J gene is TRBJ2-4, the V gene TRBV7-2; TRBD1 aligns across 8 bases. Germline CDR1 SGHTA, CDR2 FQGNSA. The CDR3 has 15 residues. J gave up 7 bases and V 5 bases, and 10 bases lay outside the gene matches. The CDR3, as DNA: TGTGCCAGCAGCCTCGATCGGGACAGGTTTAACATTCAGTACTTC. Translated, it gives CASSLDRDRFNIQYF.

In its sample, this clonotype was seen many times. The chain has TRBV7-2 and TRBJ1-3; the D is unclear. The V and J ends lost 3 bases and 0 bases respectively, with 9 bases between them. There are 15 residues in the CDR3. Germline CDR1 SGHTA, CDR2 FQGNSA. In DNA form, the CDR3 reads TGTGCCAGCAGCTTGTCCCGGAGCTCTGGAAACACCATATATTTT. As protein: CASSLSRSSGNTIYF.

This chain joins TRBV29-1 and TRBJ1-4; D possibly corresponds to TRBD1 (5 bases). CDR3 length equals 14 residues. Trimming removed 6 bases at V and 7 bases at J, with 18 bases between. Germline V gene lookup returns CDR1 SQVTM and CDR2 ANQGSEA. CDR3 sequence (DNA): TGCAGCGTCCAGGGAGATAGGATGGGTGAAAAACTGTTTTTT. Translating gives CSVQGDRMGEKLFF.

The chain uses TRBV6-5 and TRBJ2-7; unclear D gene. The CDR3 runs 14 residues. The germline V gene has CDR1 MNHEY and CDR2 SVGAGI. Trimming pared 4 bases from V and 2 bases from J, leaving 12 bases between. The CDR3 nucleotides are TGTGCCAGCAGTTTTGACGGCCCTACCTACGAGCAGTACTTC. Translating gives CASSFDGPTYEQYF.

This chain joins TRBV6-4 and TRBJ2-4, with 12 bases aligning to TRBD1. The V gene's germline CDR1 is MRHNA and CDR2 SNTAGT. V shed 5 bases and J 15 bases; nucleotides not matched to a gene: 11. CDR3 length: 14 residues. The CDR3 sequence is CASSPSPGQGALYF. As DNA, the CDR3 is TGTGCCAGCAGTCCCTCGCCGGGACAGGGGGCGTTGTACTTC.

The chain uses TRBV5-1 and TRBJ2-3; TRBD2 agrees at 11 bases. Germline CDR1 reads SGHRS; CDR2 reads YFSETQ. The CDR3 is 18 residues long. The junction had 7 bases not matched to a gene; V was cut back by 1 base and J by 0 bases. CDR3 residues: CASSLWGLAETSTDTQYF. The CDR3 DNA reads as TGCGCCAGCAGCTTGTGGGGACTAGCGGAAACTAGCACAGATACGCAGTATTTT.